The TCR beta chain under discussion was sequenced for a study of cytomegalovirus exposure and HLA in healthy donors (TCRdb year 2017). Describing the broader study: An earlier analysis of a few hundred of the donors reported 250 to 300 Gb of sequence data and 117 million unique TCR beta sequences obtained from around 170 million T cells. To predict cytomegalovirus infection status, the study brought together high-throughput TCR immunosequencing, statistical association of individual TCRs with disease status, and machine learning. HLA typing covered class I and class II loci at four-digit resolution. The study aimed to test whether signatures of past pathogen exposure could be identified by cataloging public T cell receptors. The number of typed donors differed by locus: roughly 629-630 for A, B, C, DRB1 and DQB1; some 540 for DQA1; 606 for DPA1; and 400 to 480 for DPB1. An early release covering some 640 HLA-typed donors comprised roughly 300 gigabases of sequencing data and tens of millions of unique TCR sequences. A separate validation cohort of over a hundred different subjects was used in addition to the 666-subject first cohort. Every discovery cohort repertoire had been produced on one sequencing platform. Among the roughly 400 genotyped donors, more than 70% belonged to the genetic ancestry cluster associated with self-reported Caucasian donors. Donor age, sex, ethnicity and CMV serostatus were collected together with the repertoire data. A later analysis re-analyzed previously published TCR beta repertoires from several hundred donors and added high-resolution HLA genotyping to study TCR occurrence patterns. Rather than drawing on any new phenotypic data, the later analysis identified candidate immune exposures from TCR beta sequences and the way those sequences occurred across donors. A handful of DR-DQ haplotypes were handled as single units for association and clustering because linkage in the cohort was strong. Genome-wide SNP genotypes for about three fifths of the roughly 670 donors were used in a later genetic analysis, which treated that subset as a discovery cohort. On average, around 200,000 unique TCR beta nucleotide sequences were sequenced per donor among roughly 430 genotyped donors of the cohort, with 15% to 20% of those sequences being non-productive. The study used immunosequencing to profile the T cell repertoires of more than 650 subjects and linked those repertoires to cytomegalovirus serostatus. To decide whether each TCR beta V gene segment behaved as functional or pseudogenic, an earlier analysis of some 600 of the donors relied on high-throughput TCR beta sequencing. Broader findings and caveats from the paper: A cluster of highly shared sequence variants was judged likely to represent a technical artifact of the sequencing pipeline. In vitro tests confirmed that a few of the cytomegalovirus-associated TCR beta chains recognize cytomegalovirus antigens. A total of 150 or so TCR beta chains were listed by the study as associated with cytomegalovirus. In a later analysis, TCR association rates were found to vary across HLA loci, with the most associated TCRs seen for DRB1 alleles and the fewest for HLA-C alleles. In an earlier analysis of 587 of the donors, most TCR beta V segments appeared in productive rearrangements about 90% or about 30% of the time, broadly matching IMGT annotations. Immune exposure information for the cohort was limited to CMV serostatus. Strong co-occurrence of HLA alleles, especially DR and DQ, made assigning TCR associations to individual alleles difficult. In a later analysis, 16,951 TCR beta sequences were associated with specific HLA alleles at a false discovery rate of 0.05. V-gene and J-gene trimming of TCR beta chains was associated with a missense DCLRE1C variant in a later genetic analysis, and the association was replicated in an independent cohort. Several of the top co-occurrence clusters appeared to be linked to parvovirus B19, influenza, CMV and Epstein-Barr virus, according to a later analysis. The classifier was reported to diagnose cytomegalovirus status with high specificity and sensitivity in both the original and validation cohorts. Sequencing depth was assumed to be roughly uniform across donors in the presence/absence analyses, though that assumption may not hold. According to the authors, the approach could potentially be generalized to other disease states and immunological phenotypes. Because counts were too low, 15 to 20 rarely observed V segments, including chromosome 9 orphons, were excluded from the earlier analysis of some 540 of the donors. Because some donors lacked HLA typing at each locus, the association tests relied only on the typed subset. Most TCR sequences were seen in very few donors, while some public TCRs were found in many individuals. A further reported finding was that TCR beta sequences accurately predicted the HLA-A and HLA-B alleles for most subjects in the first cohort. In this cohort, only TCR beta chains were sequenced, and detectable features were limited by the absence of alpha or paired-chain data. Some IMGT-functional V segments, including TRBV6-2 and TRBV6-3, could not be distinguished by the 87-base-pair reads and were therefore excluded. Most CMV-associated TCR beta chains appeared to be HLA-restricted in a later analysis, and the HLA associations seemed to be driven largely by CMV exposure. A later analysis found that HLA-associated TCR beta chains were more clonally expanded and had lower generation probabilities than equally common non-associated chains. According to a later genetic analysis, donors in an Asian-associated ancestry cluster had fewer N-insertions in productive TCRs than the approximately 630-donor mean. Linkage disequilibrium might explain the correlated functional status among segregating V segments, but an unknown experimental factor could not be ruled out.

In regard to this clone: No cognate antigen has been identified for it. Per-base qualities were not stored, and no clone one base away is much larger.

In total, around 600 healthy bone marrow donors made up the cohort. Cohort members were all nominally healthy when sampled, although unrecorded immune exposures were likely present. The donor was CMV seronegative and was included in the group of approximately 350 seronegative cohort members. Each donor provided a peripheral blood sample, and peripheral blood mononuclear cells were used for TCR beta sequencing. The Qiagen DNeasy Blood Extraction Kit was used to extract genomic DNA from the blood cell samples. CDR1 is given as SGHRS and CDR2 as YFSETQ, both from the germline V gene. The CDR3 has 15 amino acids, counting the end cysteine and phenylalanine. Only CDR3 DNA is held: 45 bases, read in frame from base 1. V was cut back by 4 bases and J by 3 bases, leaving a gap of 16 bases between them. Libraries were constructed by the immunoSEQ multiplex PCR assay. For the multiplex PCR, a mixture combining 60 forward primers for TCR Vbeta segments and 13 reverse primers for TCR Jbeta segments was used. The CDR3 region of rearranged TCR beta genes was amplified from genomic DNA by a multiplex PCR assay. The amplified TCR beta libraries were sequenced on the Illumina HiSeq System as 87-base-pair reads. Turning to the authors' computational methods: A later analysis counted around 72 million unique TCR beta chains across the 600 to 850 repertoires, and some 11 million of these chains were shared by at least two donors. Raw reads were error-corrected and collapsed into unique sequences by a nearest-neighbor algorithm in which closely related sequences were merged to remove PCR and sequencing errors. V, D and J gene segments were assigned by aligning CDR3 sequences to IMGT reference sequences. Each retained sequence needed at least a six-nucleotide match to both a V gene segment and a J gene segment. Rearrangements were called productive when the CDR3 lacked stop codons and stayed in frame with V and J; all others were non-productive. Following IMGT convention, CDR3 was defined as the stretch from the second conserved V-encoded cysteine to the conserved J-encoded phenylalanine. The earlier analysis of fewer than 700 of the donors excluded sequences that lacked an unambiguous match to a single V gene segment. An earlier analysis of several hundred of the donors called V segments functional above 56.7% productive rearrangements and segregating when the between-donor standard deviation exceeded 5%. A statistical classification framework was built for diagnosing cytomegalovirus status from the catalog of TCR beta chain sequences. V and J gene assignment, in a later analysis, came from comparing TCR nucleotide sequences with IMGT/GENE-DB human TR gene sequences. In a later analysis, CDR3 sequences and most-parsimonious VDJ recombination scenarios were assigned using the TCRdist pipeline. In a later analysis, every TCR beta chain was defined by the combination of its CDR3 amino acid sequence and its V-gene family, and reads without a unique V-gene family were dropped. To address suspected cross-contamination and a sequencing artifact, a later analysis removed around 590 highly shared, low-generation-probability nucleotide sequences. In a later analysis, a clonal expansion index for each public chain was calculated from normalized within-repertoire ranks of inferred template counts. In a later analysis, generation probabilities were computed with a VDJ recombination model fitted to out-of-frame rearrangements, and the resulting probabilities were checked against IGoR. In a later analysis, hypergeometric tests were used to score TCR-TCR, TCR-HLA and TCR-CMV co-occurrence, with a repertoire-size bias correction applied to TCR pairs. In a later analysis, false discovery rates were estimated by permuting HLA or CMV assignments 20 times. In a later analysis, co-occurring TCRs were grouped using DBSCAN, and TCRdist sequence similarity was added for clustering within HLA-allele-positive subsets. Repertoires with fewer than 30,000 or more than 120,000 public chains, plus five repertoires with anomalous nucleotide sharing, were excluded from co-occurrence clustering. In its TCRdb copy, this immuneACCESS table keeps in-frame sequences only and misses some clones. Where compared with another copy, unresolved V genes explain less than half of these, and the others have no known cause. V and J calls plus clone size are reproduced from that table; the DNA served to infer D and trimming. The sample includes about 150,000 clones, with approximately 79% observed a single time. The top ten clones comprise about 2.5% of the sample.

The chain was built from TRBV5-1 and TRBJ2-5, and possibly TRBD2, on 6 matching bases. Material for sequencing was PBMCs. The sequence was collected from a male donor in good health and CMV-seronegative. The CDR3 protein is CASSRLWWGEETQYF. The DNA sequence is as follows: TGCGCCAGCAGCCGCCTTTGGTGGGGGGAAGAGACCCAGTACTTC.